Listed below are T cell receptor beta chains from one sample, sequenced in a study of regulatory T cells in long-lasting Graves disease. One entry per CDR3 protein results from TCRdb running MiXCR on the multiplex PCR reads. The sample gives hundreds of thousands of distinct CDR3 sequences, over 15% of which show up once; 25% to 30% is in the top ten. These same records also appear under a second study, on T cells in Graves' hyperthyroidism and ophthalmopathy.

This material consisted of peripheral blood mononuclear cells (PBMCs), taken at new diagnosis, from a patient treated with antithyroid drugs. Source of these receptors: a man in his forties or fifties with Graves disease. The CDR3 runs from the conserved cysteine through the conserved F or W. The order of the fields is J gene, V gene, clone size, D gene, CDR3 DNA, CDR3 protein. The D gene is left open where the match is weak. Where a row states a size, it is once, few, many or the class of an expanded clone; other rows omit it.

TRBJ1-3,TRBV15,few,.,TGTGCCACCAGCAGAGATCTTGGGCCACCCATATATTTT,CATSRDLGPPIYF
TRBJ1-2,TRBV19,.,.,TGTGCCAGTAGTATTGGAAGGATCTATGGCTACACCTTC,CASSIGRIYGYTF
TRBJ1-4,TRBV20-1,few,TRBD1,TGCAGTGCGGACAGGGTTTGGGAAAAACTGTTTTTT,CSADRVWEKLFF
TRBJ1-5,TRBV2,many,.,TGTGCCAGCTCACCACGGGGGAGCAATCAGCCCCAGCATTTT,CASSPRGSNQPQHF
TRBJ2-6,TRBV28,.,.,TGTGCCAGCAGCCGCGGATTCGTCCTGACTTTC,CASSRGFVLTF
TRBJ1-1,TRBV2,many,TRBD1,TGTGCCGCAGGGGGGGACATGAACACTGAAGCTTTCTTT,CAAGGDMNTEAFF
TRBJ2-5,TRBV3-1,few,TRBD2,TGTGCCAGCAGCCAACCTAAGGGTCTAGCGGGGAAAGAGACCCAGTACTTC,CASSQPKGLAGKETQYF
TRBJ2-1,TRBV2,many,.,TGTGCCAGCAGTGAAGGGGCAGGGGGGTATGAGCAGTTCTTC,CASSEGAGGYEQFF
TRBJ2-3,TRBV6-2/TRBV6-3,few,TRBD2,TGTGCCAGCAGCGTCCCGGGACTAGCGGGCCGGACAGATACGCAGTATTTT,CASSVPGLAGRTDTQYF
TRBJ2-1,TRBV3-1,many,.,TGTGCCAGCAGCCAGGGACGGGGCCTCTACAATGAGCAGTTCTTC,CASSQGRGLYNEQFF
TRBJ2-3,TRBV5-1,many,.,TGCGCCAGCAGCGCGGACGGAGGGGCAGATACGCAGTATTTT,CASSADGGADTQYF
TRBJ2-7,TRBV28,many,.,TGTGCCAGCAGTTTCATTGCCGGCTACGAGCAGTACTTC,CASSFIAGYEQYF
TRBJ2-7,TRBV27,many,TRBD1,TGTGCCAGCACTCCGGGGACAGGGGGCTACGAGCAGTACTTC,CASTPGTGGYEQYF
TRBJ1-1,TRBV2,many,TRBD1,TGTGCCAGCAGTGGACAGGGGCCGAACACTGAAGCTTTCTTT,CASSGQGPNTEAFF
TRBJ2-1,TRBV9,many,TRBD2,TGTGCCAGCAGCGTAGATTTTAGCGGGGCCTACAATGAGCAGTTCTTC,CASSVDFSGAYNEQFF
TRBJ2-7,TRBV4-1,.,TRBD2,TGCGCCAGCAGCCAAAGACCAGCGGGGGCGCCTGGGCAGTACTTC,CASSQRPAGAPGQYF
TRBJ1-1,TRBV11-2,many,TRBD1,TGTGCCAGCAGCTCCAGACAGGGCGGTGAAGCTTTCTTT,CASSSRQGGEAFF
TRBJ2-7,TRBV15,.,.,TGTGCCACCAGCAGACAGGGATCGTCCTACGAGCAGTACTTC,CATSRQGSSYEQYF
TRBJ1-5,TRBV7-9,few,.,TGTGCCAGCAGCTTAGCCCGGGACGGAGGCTATCAGCCCCAGCATTTT,CASSLARDGGYQPQHF
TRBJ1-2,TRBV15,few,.,TGTGCCACCAGCAGAGATTCGGGAGGCTACACCTTC,CATSRDSGGYTF
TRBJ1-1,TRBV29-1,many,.,TGCAGCGTCCGCCCGACGAACACTGAAGCTTTCTTT,CSVRPTNTEAFF
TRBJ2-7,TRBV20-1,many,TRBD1,TGCAGTGCATCGATGGGACAGGGGGCGAGGGAGCAGTACTTC,CSASMGQGAREQYF
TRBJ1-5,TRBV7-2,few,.,TGTGCCAGCAGCTTAGAATTTTCCGGGACACCCCAGCATTTT,CASSLEFSGTPQHF
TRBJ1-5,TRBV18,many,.,TGTGCCAGCTCTCGCCGAGATGATCAGCCCCAGCATTTT,CASSRRDDQPQHF
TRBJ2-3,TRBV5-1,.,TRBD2,TGCGCCAGCAGAGATACCGGGACTACCACAGATACGCAGTATTTT,CASRDTGTTTDTQYF
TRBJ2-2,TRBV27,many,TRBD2,TGCGCCAGCGGCTCAAGTCGGGGGGGGGCGCACACCGGGGAGCTGTTTTTT,CASGSSRGGAHTGELFF
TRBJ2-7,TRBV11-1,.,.,TGTGCCAGCAGCGGGGGTACTGGGGGATACGAGCAGTACTTC,CASSGGTGGYEQYF
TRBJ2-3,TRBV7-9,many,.,TGTGCCAGCGGACTTTCTATCACAGATACGCAGTATTTT,CASGLSITDTQYF
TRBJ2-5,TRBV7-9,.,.,TGTGCCAGCAGTCAATACTTGGGGGCTCAAGAGACCCAGTACTTC,CASSQYLGAQETQYF
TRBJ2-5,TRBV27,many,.,TGTGCCAGCAGCTTCGACAGGTATTCACAAGAGACCCAGTACTTC,CASSFDRYSQETQYF
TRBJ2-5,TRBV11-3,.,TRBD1,TGTGCCAGCAGCCCAAGGGGGCCAGAGACCCAGTACTTC,CASSPRGPETQYF
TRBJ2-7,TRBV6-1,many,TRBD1,TGTGCCAGCAGGACAGGGGGCGACTCCTACGAGCAGTACTTC,CASRTGGDSYEQYF
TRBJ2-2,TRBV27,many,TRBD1,TGTGCCAGCAGTTTAGGGACAGGGAACACCGGGGAGCTGTTTTTT,CASSLGTGNTGELFF
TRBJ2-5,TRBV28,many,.,TGTGCCAGCAATGCAGGGGAAGAGACCCAGTACTTC,CASNAGEETQYF
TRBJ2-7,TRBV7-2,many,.,TGTGCCAGCAGCTTATATGGGGGGAAGGCCTACGAGCAGTACTTC,CASSLYGGKAYEQYF
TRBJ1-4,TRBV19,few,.,TGTGCCAGTAGCGATCCGCGGCAGGGGAGCGAAAAACTGTTTTTT,CASSDPRQGSEKLFF
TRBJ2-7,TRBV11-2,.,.,TGTGCCAGCAGGTTCTCCCCCGCAAGGGATGGGGGCGAGCAGTACTTC,CASRFSPARDGGEQYF
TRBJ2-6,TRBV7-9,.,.,TGTGCCAGCACAGGGTTAGCCTCTGGGGCCAACGTCCTGACTTTC,CASTGLASGANVLTF
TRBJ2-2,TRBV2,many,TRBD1,TGTGCCAGCAGCGGGCGGGGGACAGGGGCTGGGGGGGAGCTGTTTTTT,CASSGRGTGAGGELFF
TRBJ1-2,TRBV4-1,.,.,TGCGCCAGCAGCCTGACGGGATCACACGACAACTATGGCTACACCTTC,CASSLTGSHDNYGYTF
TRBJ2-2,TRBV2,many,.,TGTGCCAGCACCCGAGGCAGCGGGGAGCTGTTTTTT,CASTRGSGELFF
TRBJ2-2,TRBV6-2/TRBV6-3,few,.,TGTGCCAGCAGGGGTCATACGGACACCGGGGAGCTGTTTTTT,CASRGHTDTGELFF